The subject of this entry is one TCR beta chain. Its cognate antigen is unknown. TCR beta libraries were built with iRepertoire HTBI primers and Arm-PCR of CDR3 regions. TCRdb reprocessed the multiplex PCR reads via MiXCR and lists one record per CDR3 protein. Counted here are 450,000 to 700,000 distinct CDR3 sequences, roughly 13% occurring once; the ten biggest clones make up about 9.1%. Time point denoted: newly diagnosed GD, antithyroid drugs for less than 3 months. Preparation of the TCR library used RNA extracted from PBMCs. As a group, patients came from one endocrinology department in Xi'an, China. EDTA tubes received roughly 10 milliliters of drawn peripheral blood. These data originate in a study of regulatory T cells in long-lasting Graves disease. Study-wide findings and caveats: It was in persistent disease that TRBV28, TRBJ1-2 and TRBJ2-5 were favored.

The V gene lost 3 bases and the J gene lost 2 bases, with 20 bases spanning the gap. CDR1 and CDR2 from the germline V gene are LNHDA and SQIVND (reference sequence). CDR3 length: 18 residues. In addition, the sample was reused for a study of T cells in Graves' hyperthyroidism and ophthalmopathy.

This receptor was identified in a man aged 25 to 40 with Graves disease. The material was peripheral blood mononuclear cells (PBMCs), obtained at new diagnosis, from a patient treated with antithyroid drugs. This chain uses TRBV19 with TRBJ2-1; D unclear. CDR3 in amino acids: CASSITVVPHKAYNEQFF. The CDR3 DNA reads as TGTGCCAGTAGTATTACCGTGGTTCCGCATAAGGCCTACAATGAGCAGTTCTTC.